Listed here is a single TCR beta chain. The repertoire was sequenced with immunoSEQ multiplex PCR; TCRdb's copy has only in-frame clones and lacks some. The sample gives 55,000 to 80,000 clones, around 82% of which show up once; 1% is in the top ten. This sample was included in a study of OX40 agonist ivuxolimab in advanced cancers. V dropped 2 bases and J dropped 5; count of bases not matched to a gene: 5. This CDR3 spans 15 amino acids. Germline V gene data show CDR1 as MNHEY and CDR2 as SVGAGI. Specimen: CD4+ or CD8+ T cells sorted from blood, collected in a trial of the OX40 agonist ivuxolimab. This TCR derives from an adult with an advanced solid tumor such as melanoma, head and neck, liver or kidney cancer. The chain links TRBV6-5 to TRBJ2-1, with 8 bases lining up with TRBD1. The CDR3 region has the DNA TGTGCCAGCAGTTACCAGGGGGCCCGAAACAATGAGCAGTTCTTC. Encoded protein: CASSYQGARNNEQFF.